Presented here are 27 T cell receptor beta chains from one specimen sequenced in a study of T cell repertoires in cytomegalovirus infection. Their recognized antigens are unknown. One entry per CDR3 protein results from TCRdb running MiXCR on the reads. The top ten clones hold about 48% of a sample with 450,000 to 650,000 distinct CDR3 sequences, about 40% of them seen once. The sequences come from cultured PBMCs, collected from culture after CMV antigen stimulation. Source of these receptors: a human donor in good health (CMV status not recorded). Some clones in this sample may be carry-over from other donors' samples.

V and J are TRBV29-1 and TRBJ2-7, with 12 bases lining up with TRBD2. This CDR3 contains 15 residues. After removal of 7 bases from V and 1 base from J, the junction contained 8 bases not matched to a gene. From germline, CDR1 is SQVTM and CDR2 ANQGSEA. The CDR3 is CSARRLAGGSYEQYF. CDR3 DNA: TGCAGCGCCCGCCGGCTAGCGGGGGGGTCCTACGAGCAGTACTTC.

With respect to this clonotype: This may come from a read error, since a much larger clone is one base off. J is TRBJ1-2 and V is TRBV7-8; a weak D match, TRBD1 (5 bases). The CDR3 totals 13 residues. Trimming shortened V by 5 bases and J by 6 bases, and 13 bases separated the two germline ends. The germline CDR1 and CDR2 sequences are SGHVS and FQNEAQ. The CDR3: CASSPQGDHGYTF. CDR3 bases: TGTGCCAGCAGCCCTCAGGGCGACCATGGCTACACCTTC.

The V call is TRBV7-4, the J call TRBJ2-5; no definite D call. From germline, CDR1 is SGHVT and CDR2 SQSDAQ. Trimming took 3 bases from V and 5 from J, leaving 10 bases between them. This CDR3 is 13 amino acids long. The CDR3 sequence: CASSFRSAETQYF. The CDR3 DNA sequence: TGTGCCAGCAGCTTCCGGAGTGCGGAGACCCAGTACTTC.

The V and J genes are TRBV2 and TRBJ2-3; TRBD1 matches 12 bases. V gave up 7 bases and J gave up 7 bases; unmatched junction bases: 12. From germline, CDR1 is SNHLY and CDR2 FYNNEI. The CDR3 extends over 16 amino acids. The CDR3 reads CASTRLPGQGAYTQYF. The CDR3 DNA follows: TGTGCCAGCACACGTCTCCCGGGACAGGGGGCTTATACGCAGTATTTT.

J is TRBJ2-5 and V is TRBV11-2; D gene uncertain. This CDR3 region has 15 residues. The V end was cut by 5 bases, the J end by 0 bases, with 13 bases between. Germline CDR1 reads SGHAT; CDR2 reads FQNNGV. The CDR3 reads CASSPRVGYQETQYF. The CDR3 DNA reads as TGTGCCAGCAGCCCCCGGGTGGGGTACCAAGAGACCCAGTACTTC.

There are a few counts of this clonotype. The chain is built from TRBV5-4 and TRBJ2-5; TRBD1 might be the D (6 bases). This CDR3 comprises 15 residues. V lost 4 bases and J lost 3, with 16 bases in between. CDR1 is SGHNT and CDR2 is YYREEE in the germline V gene (reference sequence). The DNA for the CDR3 is TGTGCCAGCAGCGGACAGAGTGGTCCGAAAGAGACCCAGTACTTC. This codes for CASSGQSGPKETQYF. Together with reference TRBV5-4 and TRBJ2-5, the CDR3 gives the full variable domain: ETGVTQSPTHLIKTRGQQVTLRCSSQSGHNTVSWYQQALGQGPQFIFQYYREEENGRGNFPPRFSGLQFPNYSSELNVNALELDDSALYLCASSGQSGPKETQYFGPGTRLLVL.

The chain joins TRBV12-3 or TRBV12-4 to TRBJ2-3; D possibly matches TRBD1 or TRBD2 (5 bases each). Trimming shortened V by 7 bases and J by 2 bases, and 13 bases separated the two germline ends. The CDR3 totals 14 residues. CDR3 sequence: CASTLWDPTDTQYF. In DNA, the CDR3 is TGTGCCAGCACCCTTTGGGACCCCACAGATACGCAGTATTTT.

V is TRBV7-9 and J is TRBJ2-2; D call uncertain. V dropped 1 base and J dropped 3 bases, with 12 bases sitting between them. The germline gives CDR1 SEHNR, CDR2 FQNEAQ (reference sequence). The CDR3 is 16 residues long. CDR3 nucleotides: TGTGCCAGCAGCTTAGTCGTCTACGGATACACCGGGGAGCTGTTTTTT. This gives the protein CASSLVVYGYTGELFF.

The chain has TRBV7-2 and TRBJ2-7, with D perhaps TRBD1 (6 bases). CDR1 is SGHTA and CDR2 is FQGNSA in the germline V gene. The V gene lost 5 bases and the J gene lost 6 bases, with 14 bases spanning the gap. This CDR3 has 13 residues. CDR3 in DNA: TGTGCCAGCAGCCCGCGGGCCAGGGGCGAGCAGTACTTC. Translating it yields CASSPRARGEQYF.

This rearrangement joins TRBV15 to TRBJ1-1; no reliable D call. Trimming cost V 0 bases and J 4 bases, with 6 bases left between them. The CDR3 covers 13 residues. The germline gives CDR1 LNHNV, CDR2 YYDKDF (reference sequence). The CDR3 loop reads CATSRDRTTEAFF. The CDR3, as DNA: TGTGCCACCAGCAGAGACAGGACCACTGAAGCTTTCTTT.

This clonotype turned up a few times. The chain recombines TRBV20-1 with TRBJ2-3; 7 bases are shared with TRBD2. The CDR3 totals 13 residues. Germline-derived CDR1 and CDR2 are DFQATT and SNEGSKA (reference sequence). The V segment lost 3 bases and the J segment 4 bases; nucleotides outside the gene matches: 4. The DNA for the CDR3 is TGCAGTGCTAGTTTCGCGGGGGCAGATACGCAGTATTTT. This codes for CSASFAGADTQYF.

The genes are TRBV5-1 and TRBJ2-1, with D possibly TRBD2 on 6 matching bases. The V end was cut by 4 bases, the J end by 0 bases, with 23 bases between. CDR3 length equals 19 residues. Germline V gives CDR1 SGHRS, CDR2 YFSETQ. The CDR3: CASSLGGAGRTGSYNEQFF. CDR3 nucleotides: TGCGCCAGCAGCCTGGGGGGTGCCGGACGAACCGGCTCCTACAATGAGCAGTTCTTC.

This clonotype turned up a few times. V is TRBV29-1 and J is TRBJ1-1; D is uncertain. V lost 5 bases and J lost 3, with 13 bases in between. Per germline, CDR1 SQVTM and CDR2 ANQGSEA. The CDR3 contains 13 residues. The CDR3 is CSVRTARHTEAFF. The CDR3 nucleotides are TGCAGCGTTCGCACCGCCCGGCACACTGAAGCTTTCTTT.

V usage is TRBV4-3 and J usage is TRBJ2-3; D is ambiguous. The length of the CDR3 is 13 residues. Germline V gene lookup returns CDR1 LGHNA and CDR2 YSLEER. V shed 2 bases and J shed 6 bases, with 9 bases lying between them. The CDR3 is CASSQRNADTQYF. The CDR3, as DNA: TGCGCCAGCAGCCAAAGAAATGCCGATACGCAGTATTTT.

This chain joins TRBV7-2 and TRBJ1-4, with D unresolved. The CDR3 sequence is 16 residues long. V lost 3 bases and J lost 3, with 14 bases in between. The V gene's germline CDR1 is SGHTA and CDR2 FQGNSA. The CDR3 DNA reads TGTGCCAGCAGCTTGGCAGCCTCGCCACCTAATGAAAAACTGTTTTTT. Its protein is CASSLAASPPNEKLFF.

The chain uses TRBV7-4 and TRBJ2-3; D unclear. Trimming cost V 0 bases and J 2 bases, with 12 bases left between them. Germline loops: CDR1 SGHVT, CDR2 SQSDAQ. The CDR3 spans 16 residues. CDR3 amino acids: CASSLAVVKVTDTQYF. In DNA form, the CDR3 reads TGTGCCAGCAGCTTAGCGGTCGTGAAGGTCACAGATACGCAGTATTTT.

This clonotype was detected a few times. The chain has TRBV6-1 and TRBJ1-2; 7 nucleotides agree with TRBD1. Germline trimming cut 6 bases from V and 5 bases from J; bases unmatched to any gene: 15. CDR1 and CDR2 from the germline V gene are MNHNS and SASEGT. The CDR3 is 16 amino acids. The CDR3 nucleotides read TGTGCCAGCAGAACCCCTTACCCCGGGACAGCATATGGCTACACCTTC. Its translation is CASRTPYPGTAYGYTF.

This clonotype has only a few counts. V gene TRBV7-6 combines with J gene TRBJ2-3, with 7 bases fitting TRBD1. The CDR3 has 14 amino acids. V lost 5 bases and J lost 3; bases outside the gene matches: 5. Germline loops: CDR1 SGHVS, CDR2 FNYEAQ. This CDR3 is CASSLTGQTDTQYF. The CDR3 DNA sequence: TGTGCCAGCAGCCTTACGGGACAGACAGATACGCAGTATTTT.

The chain links TRBV7-8 to TRBJ1-2; no clear D. Per germline, CDR1 SGHVS and CDR2 FQNEAQ. V was clipped by 0 bases and J by 3 bases, with 8 bases between them. The CDR3 spans 14 residues. The CDR3 sequence: CASSLAHSYYGYTF. DNA of the CDR3: TGTGCCAGCAGCTTAGCGCACAGCTACTATGGCTACACCTTC.

The table lists this clonotype with a few counts. The chain links TRBV10-3 to TRBJ2-3; weak D call: TRBD2 (5 bases). CDR3 length: 17 amino acids. Trimming took off 0 bases at V and 2 bases at J, with 15 bases between the two ends. Germline V gene sequence: CDR1 ENHRY, CDR2 SYGVKD. CDR3 in DNA: TGTGCCATCAGTGAGTCCGGTCGCGGGTTGGTCACAGATACGCAGTATTTT. Translating it yields CAISESGRGLVTDTQYF.

The chain carries TRBV6-6 and TRBJ2-7; either TRBD1 or TRBD2 may fit D (5 bases each). This CDR3 has 14 amino acids. Trimming left V 0 bases short and J 6 bases short, with 12 bases between. Germline values: CDR1 MNHNY, CDR2 SVGAGI (reference sequence). CDR3 loop: CASSYSAFGGEQYF. Here the CDR3 DNA reads TGTGCCAGCAGTTACTCGGCTTTTGGGGGCGAGCAGTACTTC.

V and J are TRBV27 and TRBJ1-5; no definite D call. V gave up 6 bases and J gave up 3 bases, with 12 bases separating them. This CDR3 region has 14 residues. Germline CDR1 MNHEY, CDR2 SMNVEV (reference sequence). In DNA, the CDR3 is TGTGCCAGCAGACCACGGGGATACAATCAGCCCCAGCATTTT. This gives the protein CASRPRGYNQPQHF.

This clonotype was seen repeatedly, ten times or more. The chain couples TRBV7-9 to TRBJ2-5; D is unclear. The ends were cut back, 6 bases at V and 14 bases at J, with 22 bases in the middle. This CDR3 has 13 residues. Germline assignment: CDR1 SEHNR and CDR2 FQNEAQ (reference sequence). The CDR3 sequence: CASSLLVFDQVYF. CDR3 in DNA: TGTGCCAGCAGTCTGCTGGTCTTCGACCAAGTTTACTTC.

V gene TRBV7-2 combines with J gene TRBJ2-5, with 8 bases aligning to TRBD2. The J segment lost 4 bases and the V segment lost 3 bases, leaving 4 bases of the junction unmatched. Germline lookup yields CDR1 SGHTA and CDR2 FQGNSA. The CDR3 runs 14 residues. This chain's CDR3 is CASSFFSGVETQYF. The DNA for the CDR3 is TGTGCCAGCAGCTTCTTTAGCGGGGTAGAGACCCAGTACTTC. Filled out from reference TRBV7-2 and TRBJ2-5, the complete variable domain reads GAGVSQSPSNKVTEKGKDVELRCDPISGHTALYWYRQSLGQGLEFLIYFQGNSAPDKSGLPSDRFSAERTGGSVSTLTIQRTQQEDSAVYLCASSFFSGVETQYFGPGTRLLVL.

V and J are TRBV6-1 and TRBJ2-3, with TRBD1 matching over 7 bases. Germline loops: CDR1 MNHNS, CDR2 SASEGT. The CDR3 is 14 residues long. The V and J ends lost 4 bases and 2 bases, in that order; junction bases with no gene match: 3. Here the CDR3 reads CASSGEGATDTQYF. CDR3 DNA: TGTGCCAGCAGTGGTGAGGGGGCCACAGATACGCAGTATTTT.

This clonotype showed up just a few times. The chain uses TRBV7-8 and TRBJ2-3; 12 bases fit TRBD2. The CDR3 length is 18 residues. Germline CDR1 is SGHVS and CDR2 is FQNEAQ. Trimming took 0 bases from V and 2 from J; bases not matched to a gene: 6. The CDR3 sequence: CASSLAPGLAGSTDTQYF. DNA for the CDR3: TGTGCCAGCAGCTTAGCCCCGGGACTAGCGGGCTCCACAGATACGCAGTATTTT.

This clonotype was seen ten or more times. J is TRBJ2-7 and V is TRBV7-2; TRBD2 matches at 9 bases. Germline V gives CDR1 SGHTA, CDR2 FQGNSA. The CDR3 runs 15 residues. With V trimmed by 0 bases and J by 7 bases, 7 bases remained unmatched. The CDR3 sequence is CASSLAGGRAGEQYF. In DNA form, the CDR3 reads TGTGCCAGCAGCTTAGCGGGCGGGAGGGCAGGGGAGCAGTACTTC. The variable domain in full, with the rest retrieved from reference TRBV7-2 and TRBJ2-7, is GAGVSQSPSNKVTEKGKDVELRCDPISGHTALYWYRQSLGQGLEFLIYFQGNSAPDKSGLPSDRFSAERTGGSVSTLTIQRTQQEDSAVYLCASSLAGGRAGEQYFGPGTRLTVT.